This paragraph covers one T cell receptor (beta chain) sequence. It lacks a known antigen. Base qualities are not recorded, but no much larger clone differs from it by a single base. These reads were obtained on an Illumina HiSeq 1500. TCRdb handled the public reads itself, with Q25 trimming in fastp and clone calling in MiXCR, and kept productive beta chains. Rows are unified per CDR3 protein, each entry keeping the most common DNA and genes. The sample table records about 71,000 distinct CDR3 sequences; approximately 20% of these occur just once. Jointly, the top ten make up roughly two thirds of the sample. Including the terminal cysteine and phenylalanine, the CDR3 comprises 12 residues. Only the CDR3 DNA is retained, 36 bases long and in frame from the first base. Trimming costs V 4 bases and J 9 bases, and their ends lie 7 bases apart. Sequences SGHTA (CDR1) and FQGNSA (CDR2) are obtained from the germline V gene.

Explained via the paper, the treatment or condition label denotes: in vitro stimulation with specific CMV peptide epitopes to enrich CMV-specific T cells. The data were obtained in a study of T cell repertoires in cytomegalovirus infection (dated by TCRdb to the late 2010s). With regard to the full study: Alongside well-studied HLA-B-restricted epitopes, the peptide stimulations were aimed at recently identified HLA-C-restricted CMV epitopes, whose presentation resists viral immunomodulation. Donor HLA type was relevant to the analysis, as public TCR beta signatures indicated carriage of CMV infection together with the matching HLA type. The full study reports these points: Cumulative frequency of public TCR beta family members discriminated carriers of CMV infection plus the relevant HLA type in this cohort and an independent 352-donor cohort. In the ex vivo response, HLA-C-restricted CMV-specific TCR beta clonotypes were dominant, and in two of eight donors the single most frequent clonotype came from this HLA-C-restricted group.

The source is a human donor in good health (CMV status not recorded). Some clones in this sample may be carry-over from other donors' samples. Sample: CD8+ T cells from cultured PBMCs, taken from culture after CMV antigen stimulation. The chain couples TRBV7-2 to TRBJ1-6, with no D gene named confidently. The nucleotide sequence reads TGTGCCAGCAGCTCCAGTCGTTCACCCCTCCACTTT. It translates as CASSSSRSPLHF. Outside the CDR3, residues come from the reference TRBV7-2 and TRBJ1-6 proteins, so the full variable domain is: GAGVSQSPSNKVTEKGKDVELRCDPISGHTALYWYRQSLGQGLEFLIYFQGNSAPDKSGLPSDRFSAERTGGSVSTLTIQRTQQEDSAVYLCASSSSRSPLHFGNGTRLTVT.